The present T cell receptor beta chain was sequenced within a study of blood T cell repertoires in COVID-19. Study in general: The United States, Italy and Spain were the sources of the acute and convalescent COVID-19 samples. Nucleic acid was either cDNA or gDNA, and it came from T cells, B-cell-depleted T cells, or PBMCs.

Repertoires were generated with immunoSEQ multiplex PCR, while TCRdb's copy carries only in-frame clones and drops some. This table has about 200,000 clones, about four fifths appearing once. In its sample, this clone was seen once. Seattle patients were enrolled while actively infected and followed longitudinally. With 7 bases clipped from V and 5 bases from J, the junction kept 8 bases outside the gene matches. From germline, CDR1 is SNHLY and CDR2 FYNNEI. The CDR3 totals 14 residues. The sequenced material came from peripheral blood. The sequence was collected from a woman aged 35 to 49 with COVID-19, enrolled during active disease. The gene calls are TRBV2 and TRBJ1-5; 7 nucleotides agree with TRBD1. The CDR3 DNA reads TGTGCCAGCACCCTAGGGGGCCGCTATCAGCCCCAGCATTTT. Residues: CASTLGGRYQPQHF.